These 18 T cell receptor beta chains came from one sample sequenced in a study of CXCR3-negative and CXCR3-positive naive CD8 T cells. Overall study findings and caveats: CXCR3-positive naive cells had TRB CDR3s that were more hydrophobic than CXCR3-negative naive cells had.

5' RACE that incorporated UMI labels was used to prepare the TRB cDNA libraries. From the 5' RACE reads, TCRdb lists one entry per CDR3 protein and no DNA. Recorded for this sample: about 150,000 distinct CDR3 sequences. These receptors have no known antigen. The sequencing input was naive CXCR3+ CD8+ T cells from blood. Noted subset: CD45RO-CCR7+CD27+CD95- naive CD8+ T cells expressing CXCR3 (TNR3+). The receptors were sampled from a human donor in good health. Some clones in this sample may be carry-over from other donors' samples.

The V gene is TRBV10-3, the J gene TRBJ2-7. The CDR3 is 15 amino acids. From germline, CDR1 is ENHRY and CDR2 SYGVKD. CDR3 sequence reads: CAISELGDLVHEQYF.

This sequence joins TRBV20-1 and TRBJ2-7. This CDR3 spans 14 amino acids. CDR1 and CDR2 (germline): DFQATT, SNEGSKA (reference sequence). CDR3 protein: CSARDLADSYEQYF.

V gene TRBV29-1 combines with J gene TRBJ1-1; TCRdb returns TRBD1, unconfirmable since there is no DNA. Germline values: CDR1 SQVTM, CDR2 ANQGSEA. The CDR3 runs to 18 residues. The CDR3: CSVDGALGRGSWYTEAFF.

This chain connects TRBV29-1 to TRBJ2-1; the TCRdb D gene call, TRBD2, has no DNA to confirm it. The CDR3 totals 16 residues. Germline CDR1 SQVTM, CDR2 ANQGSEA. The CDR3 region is CSVEDLAGGSRDEQFF.

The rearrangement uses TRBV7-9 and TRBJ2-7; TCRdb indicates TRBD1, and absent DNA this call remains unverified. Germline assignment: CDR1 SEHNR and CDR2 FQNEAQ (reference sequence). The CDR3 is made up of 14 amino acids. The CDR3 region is CASSPRGGGGEQYF.

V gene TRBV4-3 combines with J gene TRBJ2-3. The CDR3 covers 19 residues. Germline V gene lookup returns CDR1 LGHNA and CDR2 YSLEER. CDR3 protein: CASSRELTSLGFTTDTQYF.

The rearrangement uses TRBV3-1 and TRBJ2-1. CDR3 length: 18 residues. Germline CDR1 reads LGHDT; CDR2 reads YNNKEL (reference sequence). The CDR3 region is CASSQDLGPGSSYNEQFF.

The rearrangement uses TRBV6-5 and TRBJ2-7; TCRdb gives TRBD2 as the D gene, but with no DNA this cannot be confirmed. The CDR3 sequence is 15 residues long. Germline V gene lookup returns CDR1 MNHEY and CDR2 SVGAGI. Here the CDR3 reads CASSLSGRGNYEQYF.

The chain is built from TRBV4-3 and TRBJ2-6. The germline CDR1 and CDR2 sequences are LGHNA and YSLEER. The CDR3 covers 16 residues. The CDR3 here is CASSQDVSSGANVLTF.

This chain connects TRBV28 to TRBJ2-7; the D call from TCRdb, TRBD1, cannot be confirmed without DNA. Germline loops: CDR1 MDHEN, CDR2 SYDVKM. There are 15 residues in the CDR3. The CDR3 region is CASSSLSGTAYEQYF.

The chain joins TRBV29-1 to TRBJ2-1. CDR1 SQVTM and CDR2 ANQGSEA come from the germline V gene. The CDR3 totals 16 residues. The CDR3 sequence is CSVERAGPYSYNEQFF.

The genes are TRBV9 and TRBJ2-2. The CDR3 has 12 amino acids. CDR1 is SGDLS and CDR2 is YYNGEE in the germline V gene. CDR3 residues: CASSPDTGELFF.

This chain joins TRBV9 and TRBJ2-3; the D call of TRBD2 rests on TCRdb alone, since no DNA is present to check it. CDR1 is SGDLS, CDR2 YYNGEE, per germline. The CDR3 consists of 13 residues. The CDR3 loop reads CASTSGSTDTQYF.

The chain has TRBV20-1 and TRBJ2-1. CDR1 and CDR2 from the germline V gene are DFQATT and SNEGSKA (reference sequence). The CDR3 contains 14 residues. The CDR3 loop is CSARDLAAHNEQFF.

The CDR3 spells CASSVDSGTEAFF. The V gene is TRBV9, the J gene TRBJ1-1. In germline, CDR1 is SGDLS, CDR2 YYNGEE. This CDR3 is 13 amino acids long.

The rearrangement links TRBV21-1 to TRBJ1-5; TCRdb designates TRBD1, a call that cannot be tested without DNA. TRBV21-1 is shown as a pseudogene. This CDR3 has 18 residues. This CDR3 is CADREEPRGSPTNQPQHF.

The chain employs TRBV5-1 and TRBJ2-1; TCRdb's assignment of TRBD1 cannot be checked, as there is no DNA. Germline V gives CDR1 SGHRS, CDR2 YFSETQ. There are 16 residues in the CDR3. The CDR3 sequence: CASSSGSSEVYNEQFF. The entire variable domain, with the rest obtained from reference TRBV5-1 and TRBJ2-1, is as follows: KAGVTQTPRYLIKTRGQQVTLSCSPISGHRSVSWYQQTPGQGLQFLFEYFSETQRNKGNFPGRFSGRQFSNSRSEMNVSTLELGDSALYLCASSSGSSEVYNEQFFGPGTRLTVL.

The CDR3 protein is CASSGPGADTQYF. The chain joins TRBV7-9 to TRBJ2-3; lacking DNA, the TRBD1 call made by TCRdb goes unchecked. This CDR3 spans 13 amino acids. Per the germline V gene, CDR1 is SEHNR and CDR2 is FQNEAQ (reference sequence).